The present T cell receptor (beta chain) was sequenced within a study of human T cells and chemical hapten exposure. Overall study context: Minor volume differences among pooled libraries chiefly drove per-sample TCR yield variation.

This sample's time point: patch test 2, 6 weeks after DPC sensitization. Treatment reported: therapeutic diphenylcyclopropenone sensitization with weekly scalp DPC. This clonotype came up a few times. TCRdb fed the RACE reads into MiXCR, producing one record per CDR3 protein. The table lists just over 350,000 distinct CDR3 sequences, 6% to 7% of them singletons. The source is a woman younger than 35 with alopecia areata. Some clones in this sample may be carry-over from other donors' samples. This sample comprised whole blood, obtained in connection with sensitization to the hapten diphenylcyclopropenone (DPC).

The CDR3 nucleotides are TGTGCCAGCAGTTCTTCTAGCGGGGGAAGTTCAGATACGCAGTATTTT. Translating it yields CASSSSSGGSSDTQYF. The genes are TRBV12-3 or TRBV12-4 and TRBJ2-3, with 10 bases lining up with TRBD2. V gave up 4 bases and J gave up 4 bases; unmatched junction bases: 8. The CDR3 covers 16 residues.